These 32 T cell receptor beta chains were sequenced from one sample in a study of graft-versus-host responses after intestinal transplantation. The repertoire was sequenced with immunoSEQ multiplex PCR; TCRdb's copy has only in-frame clones and lacks some. The sample consists of about 98,000 clones, roughly 83% of them appearing once. Sequenced here: PBMCs, sampled 255 days after intestinal transplant. The receptors were sampled from a human patient who received an intestinal transplant, so some T cells may come from the graft donor.

The chain links TRBV28 to TRBJ1-6; D unresolved. Trimming stripped 3 bases from V and 5 bases from J, with 14 bases between. CDR3 length equals 16 residues. Germline loops: CDR1 MDHEN, CDR2 SYDVKM. CDR3: CASSFLAGGNNSPLHF. The CDR3 nucleotides read TGTGCCAGCAGTTTTCTAGCAGGAGGGAATAATTCACCCCTCCACTTT.

J is TRBJ2-2 and V is TRBV7-2; D not resolved. The CDR3 extends over 17 amino acids. The germline CDR1 and CDR2 sequences are SGHTA and FQGNSA. V lost 5 bases and J lost 4, with 20 bases in between. This CDR3 is CASSPHRSLGRTGELFF. In DNA form, the CDR3 reads TGTGCCAGCAGCCCCCACCGGAGTCTAGGACGCACCGGGGAGCTGTTTTTT.

J is TRBJ1-2 and V is TRBV7-5; the D call TRBD1 from the table was never checked on the DNA. TRBV7-5 is an annotated pseudogene. The CDR3 has 13 residues. The DNA for the CDR3 is TGTGCCAGAAGCCCGGCAGGGGGAATGGGCTACACCTTC. This codes for CARSPAGGMGYTF.

This chain links TRBV29-1 with TRBJ2-3; D gene ambiguous. The V and J ends lost 0 bases and 2 bases respectively, with 15 bases between them. CDR3 size: 16 residues. Germline CDR1 is SQVTM and CDR2 is ANQGSEA. The CDR3 loop is CSVEDPGPINTDTQYF. Here the CDR3 DNA reads TGCAGCGTTGAAGACCCTGGTCCTATCAACACAGATACGCAGTATTTT.

This clone is a singleton in its sample. CDR3 loop: CASSNNGGGTANEKLFF. The CDR3 bases are TGCGCCAGCAGCAACAACGGGGGGGGCACCGCTAATGAAAAACTGTTTTTT. The chain uses TRBV4-1 and TRBJ1-4; D might be TRBD1 (6 bases). This CDR3 spans 17 amino acids. The germline V gene has CDR1 MGHRA and CDR2 YSYEKL. V lost 5 bases to trimming and J lost 3 bases, with 19 bases between them.

The CDR3 sequence: CASSLEGTETQYF. The CDR3 DNA reads as TGTGCCAGCAGCTTAGAAGGGACGGAGACCCAGTACTTC. The chain uses TRBV11-3 and TRBJ2-5; tentatively, D is TRBD1 or TRBD2 (5 bases each). CDR1 is SGHNT, CDR2 YENEEA, per germline. V was trimmed by 0 bases and J by 5 bases, leaving 7 bases between them. The CDR3 is 13 amino acids.

J is TRBJ1-1 and V is TRBV5-4; D gene ambiguous. The CDR3 extends over 16 amino acids. Germline loops: CDR1 SGHNT, CDR2 YYREEE (reference sequence). Trimming stripped 4 bases from V and 0 bases from J, with 16 bases between. CDR3 loop: CASSLSTASLNTEAFF. CDR3 sequence (DNA): TGTGCCAGCAGCCTATCCACAGCGTCCCTGAACACTGAAGCTTTCTTT.

By sample share, this clone is medium-sized. J is TRBJ2-7 and V is TRBV6-1; D tentatively fits TRBD1 or TRBD2 (5 bases each). Trimming cost V 3 bases and J 7 bases, with 13 bases left between them. Germline CDR1 and CDR2: MNHNS and SASEGT. The CDR3 length is 13 residues. In DNA form, the CDR3 reads TGTGCCAGCAGTGAGGGAGACAGAGGGGAGCAGTACTTC. It codes for CASSEGDRGEQYF.

The CDR3 DNA sequence: TGCGCCAGCAGCCTAGAATGGACAGTAAGCCTTACTGAAGCTTTCTTT. Its translation: CASSLEWTVSLTEAFF. This rearrangement joins TRBV4-1 to TRBJ1-1, with D perhaps TRBD1 (6 bases). The CDR3 totals 16 residues. V shed 4 bases and J shed 5 bases, with 20 bases lying between them. CDR1 is MGHRA and CDR2 is YSYEKL in the germline V gene.

The chain combines TRBV10-2 with TRBJ1-4, with TRBD1 matching 12 bases. Germline CDR1 reads WSHSY; CDR2 reads SAAADI. This CDR3 is built from 20 residues. Trimming at V came to 6 bases and at J to 2 bases, leaving 16 bases not matched to a gene. The CDR3 loop reads CASSPPGTGGRGKTNEKLFF. The DNA of the CDR3 is TGCGCCAGCAGCCCCCCCGGGACAGGGGGCCGGGGTAAGACTAATGAAAAACTGTTTTTT.

The chain combines TRBV25-1 with TRBJ1-2; D gene unclear. The V end lost 4 bases, the J end lost 4 bases, and 13 bases lay between the germline ends. Germline loops: CDR1 MGHDK, CDR2 SYGVNS. The CDR3 consists of 14 residues. CDR3 sequence: CASSAFGGGYGYTF. Here the CDR3 DNA reads TGTGCCAGCAGTGCCTTTGGCGGCGGCTATGGCTACACCTTC.

This chain connects TRBV29-1 to TRBJ1-1; 7 bases map to TRBD1. From germline, CDR1 is SQVTM and CDR2 ANQGSEA. The CDR3 extends over 14 amino acids. The V and J ends lost 2 bases and 3 bases, in that order; junction bases with no gene match: 6. The CDR3 region is CSVEPTGTDTEAFF. In DNA, the CDR3 is TGCAGCGTTGAACCTACCGGGACAGACACTGAAGCTTTCTTT.

This clone was observed a handful of times. The genes are TRBV10-3 and TRBJ2-2; TRBD2 aligns across 12 bases. The CDR3 has 16 residues. The germline V gene encodes CDR1 ENHRY and CDR2 SYGVKD. V lost 10 bases, J lost 2 bases, and 8 bases stayed unmatched. The CDR3 protein is CATRGTSGPNTGELFF. In DNA, the CDR3 is TGTGCCACCAGGGGGACTAGCGGGCCTAACACCGGGGAGCTGTTTTTT.

The V gene is TRBV6-6, the J gene TRBJ1-5; 7 bases are shared with TRBD1. CDR3 length equals 14 residues. Germline assignment: CDR1 MNHNY and CDR2 SVGAGI (reference sequence). V lost 4 bases and J lost 5; bases outside the gene matches: 5. The CDR3 is CASSWGQGDQPQHF. The CDR3 DNA reads TGTGCCAGCAGTTGGGGCCAGGGGGATCAGCCCCAGCATTTT.

Note on this clone: The limits of the CDR3 on the DNA are not certain, so only TCRdb's listed CDR3 is given. The V gene is TRBV27, the J gene TRBJ1-6; TRBD1 reflects the table's D call only, with no check against the DNA. Germline values: CDR1 MNHEY, CDR2 SMNVEV (reference sequence). The CDR3 adds up to 15 amino acids, both ends counted. The CDR3 loop is CASSFRARGFSPLHF.

This chain joins TRBV28 and TRBJ2-1; D gene ambiguous. The CDR3 consists of 11 residues. V was cut by 5 bases and J by 7 bases, with 6 bases left in between. Germline V gives CDR1 MDHEN, CDR2 SYDVKM. The CDR3 protein is CASSPQNEQFF. The CDR3 nucleotides are TGTGCCAGCAGTCCGCAGAATGAGCAGTTCTTC. The whole variable domain, remainder taken from reference TRBV28 and TRBJ2-1, is DVKVTQSSRYLVKRTGEKVFLECVQDMDHENMFWYRQDPGLGLRLIYFSYDVKMKEKGDIPEGYSVSREKKERFSLILESASTNQTSMYLCASSPQNEQFFGPGTRLTVL.

V is TRBV28 and J is TRBJ1-2; 7 nucleotides line up with TRBD1. V dropped 3 bases and J dropped 0; count of bases not matched to a gene: 4. CDR1 is MDHEN, CDR2 SYDVKM, per germline. The CDR3 totals 15 residues. CDR3 sequence: CASSLTGTANYGYTF. The CDR3 DNA sequence: TGTGCCAGCAGTTTGACCGGGACAGCTAACTATGGCTACACCTTC.

The V gene is TRBV28, the J gene TRBJ2-7; D is unresolved. Per germline, CDR1 MDHEN and CDR2 SYDVKM. CDR3 size: 15 residues. Trimming left V 5 bases short and J 0 bases short, with 14 bases between. The CDR3: CASSAAPAGSYEQYF. The CDR3 nucleotides read TGTGCCAGCAGTGCCGCCCCCGCCGGCTCCTACGAGCAGTACTTC.

The chain uses TRBV10-3 and TRBJ2-1; 10 bases agree with TRBD2. V lost 11 bases to trimming and J lost 6 bases; unmatched junction nucleotides: 10. CDR1 and CDR2 from the germline V gene are ENHRY and SYGVKD. This CDR3 has 14 amino acids. The CDR3 spells CASLAGAPPNEQFF. CDR3 nucleotide sequence: TGTGCCTCCCTAGCGGGAGCACCCCCCAATGAGCAGTTCTTC.

V and J are TRBV5-4 and TRBJ1-1; D gene unclear. The CDR3 has 14 residues. CDR1 is SGHNT, CDR2 YYREEE, per germline (reference sequence). Trimming left V 4 bases short and J 4 bases short, with 14 bases between. The CDR3 DNA sequence: TGTGCCAGCAGCCTGCAGGCGGCGGGCACTGAAGCTTTCTTT. Translated, it gives CASSLQAAGTEAFF.

The chain carries TRBV5-1 and TRBJ1-2; 9 bases map to TRBD1. The germline V gene has CDR1 SGHRS and CDR2 YFSETQ. This CDR3 is built from 14 residues. The J segment lost 5 bases and the V segment lost 3 bases, leaving 5 bases of the junction unmatched. In DNA, the CDR3 is TGCGCCAGCAGCTGGACAGGGGATCCATATGGCTACACCTTC. Protein product: CASSWTGDPYGYTF.

The chain links TRBV5-1 to TRBJ2-3; D is ambiguous. This CDR3 contains 14 residues. In germline, CDR1 is SGHRS, CDR2 YFSETQ. With 0 bases removed from V and 2 bases from J, the gap between germline ends came to 7 bases. This CDR3 reads CASSLEATTDTQYF. Here the CDR3 DNA reads TGCGCCAGCAGCTTGGAGGCTACCACAGATACGCAGTATTTT. Complete variable domain (other parts from reference TRBV5-1 and TRBJ2-3): KAGVTQTPRYLIKTRGQQVTLSCSPISGHRSVSWYQQTPGQGLQFLFEYFSETQRNKGNFPGRFSGRQFSNSRSEMNVSTLELGDSALYLCASSLEATTDTQYFGPGTRLTVL.

This clone was seen a few times. The gene calls are TRBV27 and TRBJ1-1; 7 nucleotides match TRBD1. This CDR3 comprises 17 residues. Germline loops: CDR1 MNHEY, CDR2 SMNVEV (reference sequence). The junction had 13 bases not matched to a gene; V was cut back by 4 bases and J by 2 bases. The CDR3 here is CASSSRQGSYFNTEAFF. CDR3 nucleotides: TGTGCCAGCAGTTCAAGACAGGGTTCCTACTTCAACACTGAAGCTTTCTTT.

The rearrangement joins TRBV10-3 to TRBJ2-3; 10 bases agree with TRBD1. Germline V gene lookup returns CDR1 ENHRY and CDR2 SYGVKD. V dropped 10 bases and J dropped 0; count of bases not matched to a gene: 4. The CDR3 spans 14 residues. CDR3 in amino acids: CATGTGVSTDTQYF. In DNA, the CDR3 is TGTGCCACCGGGACAGGGGTAAGCACAGATACGCAGTATTTT.

This chain joins TRBV30 and TRBJ1-4; perhaps TRBD1 as D (6 bases). Trimming left V 7 bases short and J 8 bases short, with 23 bases between. The CDR3 consists of 15 residues. Germline CDR1 is GTSNPN and CDR2 is SVGIG (reference sequence). Here the CDR3 DNA reads TGTGCCTTGTCCCTCGGTCAGGGGTATAACGAAAAACTGTTTTTT. This encodes CALSLGQGYNEKLFF.

The chain joins TRBV27 to TRBJ2-2; D is ambiguous. V shed 0 bases and J shed 4 bases, with 3 bases lying between them. CDR3 length equals 13 residues. Germline V lookup: CDR1 MNHEY, CDR2 SMNVEV (reference sequence). The CDR3: CASSLSSTGELFF. The CDR3 nucleotides are TGTGCCAGCAGTTTATCTTCCACCGGGGAGCTGTTTTTT.

The V gene is TRBV28, the J gene TRBJ2-7; 10 nucleotides agree with TRBD2. Per germline, CDR1 MDHEN and CDR2 SYDVKM. Losses at the gene ends were 4 bases for V and 3 bases for J; bases not matched to a gene: 6. The CDR3 is 15 residues long. CDR3 sequence (DNA): TGTGCCAGCAGTTCACCTAGCGGGAGCCTCTACGAGCAGTACTTC. This codes for CASSSPSGSLYEQYF.

The chain couples TRBV19 to TRBJ2-7; D is possibly TRBD2 (6 bases). Trimming removed 4 bases from V and 0 bases from J, with 7 bases in between. CDR1 and CDR2 (germline): LNHDA, SQIVND (reference sequence). The CDR3 contains 13 residues. The CDR3: CASSNGGSYEQYF. The CDR3 DNA reads TGTGCCAGTAGTAACGGGGGCTCCTACGAGCAGTACTTC.

This rearrangement joins TRBV19 to TRBJ1-1; the D is unclear. V was trimmed by 5 bases and J by 0 bases, leaving 4 bases between them. CDR1 is LNHDA, CDR2 SQIVND, per germline (reference sequence). This CDR3 has 12 amino acids. In nucleotides, the CDR3 is TGTGCCAGTAGTCTTATGAACACTGAAGCTTTCTTT. It yields the protein CASSLMNTEAFF.

This clone appeared a few times. V is TRBV7-9 and J is TRBJ1-2; possibly TRBD1 for D (5 bases). Germline CDR1 is SEHNR and CDR2 is FQNEAQ (reference sequence). Trimming took off 1 base at V and 5 bases at J, with 14 bases between the two ends. The CDR3 is 15 amino acids. The CDR3 reads CASSLGQGDLYGYTF. For the CDR3, the DNA is TGTGCCAGCAGCTTAGGCCAGGGCGACCTGTATGGCTACACCTTC. Looking up the rest from reference TRBV7-9 and TRBJ1-2 gives the full variable domain: DTGVSQNPRHKITKRGQNVTFRCDPISEHNRLYWYRQTLGQGPEFLTYFQNEAQLEKSRLLSDRFSAERPKGSFSTLEIQRTEQGDSAMYLCASSLGQGDLYGYTFGSGTRLTVV.

This sequence joins TRBV11-2 and TRBJ2-7, with D perhaps matching TRBD1 (5 bases). Trimming removed 1 base at V and 4 bases at J, with 8 bases between. Germline CDR1 reads SGHAT; CDR2 reads FQNNGV. There are 13 residues in the CDR3. The CDR3 region has the DNA TGTGCCAGCAGCTTAGTAGGGGCATACGAGCAGTACGTC. It yields the protein CASSLVGAYEQYV.

This rearrangement joins TRBV28 to TRBJ1-1; 12 nucleotides line up with TRBD1. In germline, CDR1 is MDHEN, CDR2 SYDVKM. The V and J ends lost 3 bases and 6 bases, in that order; junction bases with no gene match: 8. This CDR3 spans 16 amino acids. CDR3 sequence: CASSLGQGAHASEAFF. Here the CDR3 DNA reads TGTGCCAGCAGTTTGGGACAGGGGGCGCATGCCTCTGAAGCTTTCTTT.